This TCR beta chain was observed in a study of blood T cells in healthy people across ages. The CDR3 runs 13 residues. Trimming took 6 bases from V and 4 from J, leaving 12 bases between them. Germline CDR1 is MDHEN and CDR2 is SYDVKM. The use of a sample-barcoded 5' primer and a J-beta primer mix characterized a second PCR of about 7 to 12 cycles. One entry per CDR3 protein, called by TCRdb with MiXCR from the 5' RACE reads. The sample includes just over 1 million distinct CDR3 sequences, over 35% seen only once; the top ten take under 20%. The V call is TRBV28, the J call TRBJ2-5; either TRBD1 or TRBD2 may supply D (5 bases each). The receptor was derived from a woman aged 55-70 years in good health. The specimen was blood. This CDR3 reads CASRGVDLETQYF. The CDR3 nucleotides are TGTGCCAGCAGGGGGGTTGACCTAGAGACCCAGTACTTC. Using reference TRBV28 and TRBJ2-5 for the parts outside the CDR3, the full variable domain is DVKVTQSSRYLVKRTGEKVFLECVQDMDHENMFWYRQDPGLGLRLIYFSYDVKMKEKGDIPEGYSVSREKKERFSLILESASTNQTSMYLCASRGVDLETQYFGPGTRLLVL.